This T cell receptor (beta chain) was observed in a study of CD8 T cells in Susac syndrome. Random-hexamer reverse transcription was applied to about 0.45 to 1 ug RNA. Coverage of TCR beta CDR3 amplification by immunoSEQ multiplex PCR extended to 54 Vbeta and 13 Jbeta. TCRdb re-called the immunoSEQ multiplex PCR reads through MiXCR, storing one row per CDR3 protein. The table has 140,000 or so distinct CDR3 sequences, roughly 95% seen once. Trimming stripped 1 base from V and 5 bases from J, with 11 bases between. Germline CDR1 is SNHLY and CDR2 is FYNNEI. The CDR3 covers 15 residues. Input material: CD4+ T cells from PBMCs. The sequence was obtained from a human donor in good health. The genes are TRBV2 and TRBJ1-4; tentative D call: TRBD1 (6 bases). CDR3 sequence (DNA): TGTGCCAGCAGTGAAGGGGGAGGGGGAAATGAAAAACTGTTTTTT. Residues: CASSEGGGGNEKLFF.